There are many counts of the clone carrying this T cell receptor beta chain. What it recognizes is unknown. Time point noted: patch test 2, 6 weeks after DPC sensitization. Described treatment: therapeutic diphenylcyclopropenone sensitization with weekly scalp DPC. Alopecia patients between 18 and 70 years old and suitable for DPC were used as donors. A single record per CDR3 protein comes from TCRdb applying MiXCR to the RACE reads. The data show roughly 30,000 distinct CDR3 sequences, approximately 10% seen once. This sample was included in a study of human T cells and chemical hapten exposure. Study-level background: Patients, chiefly female, had alopecia areata, totalis or universalis.

This CDR3 is built from 14 residues. The V gene's germline CDR1 is SGHTA and CDR2 FQGNSA. The V and J ends lost 5 bases and 5 bases respectively, with 15 bases between them. Study results and limitations: Among expanded TCRs, significantly more large CDR3 similarity clusters formed than among controls.

The sample in question was whole blood, obtained in connection with sensitization to the hapten diphenylcyclopropenone (DPC). This chain connects TRBV7-2 to TRBJ2-5; D unclear. The source is a man aged 30-40 years with alopecia areata. Some clones in this sample may be carry-over from other donors' samples. CDR3 sequence (DNA): TGTGCCAGCAGCCCCCGTAGGAAGACCGAGACCCAGTACTTC. It specifies CASSPRRKTETQYF.